Listed below are T cell receptor beta chains from one sample, sequenced in a study of beta chain features in type 1 diabetes. Clones were read by immunoSEQ multiplex PCR, and TCRdb kept only the in-frame ones, dropping some. The sample gives around 430,000 clones, about 30% of which show up once; 0.06% to 0.07% is in the top ten. The specimen sequenced was naive CD4+ T cells from blood. These receptors originate from a man aged 18 to 35 in good health. The CDR3 runs from the conserved cysteine through the conserved F or W. Fields, in order: V gene, CDR3 protein.

TRBV14	CASSQGLGADRALNYGYTF
TRBV30	CAWLGRHEAFF
TRBV30	CAWSVQVGNTIYF
TRBV13	CASSSRDYQETQYF
TRBV10-3	CAISTGDTEAFF
TRBV19	CASRTSSSNIQYF
TRBV7-9	CASSWDATYEQYF
TRBV9	CASSAGLAGGHSYNEQFF
TRBV20-1	CSATRDYGYTF
TRBV7-6	CASSLGDRGSDYGYTF
TRBV25-1	CASSEGGNYGYTF